The clone carrying this T cell receptor beta chain was picked up many times. The data were taken from a study of T-cell reconstitution after alpha-beta-depleted transplantation in children. A TCRbeta library incorporating unique molecular identifiers was prepared. TCRdb re-derived calls from the PCR reads in MiXCR, one entry per CDR3 protein. The table includes 490,000 or so distinct CDR3 sequences, around 12% detected once. This CDR3 contains 15 residues. Germline V gene sequence: CDR1 MNHNY, CDR2 SVGAGI (reference sequence). V trimming: 6 bases; J trimming: 3 bases; junction bases outside the gene matches: 6.

Sample: PBMCs from the stem cell graft donor, taken from the stem cell graft. This clonotype was obtained from a human donor who donated a stem cell graft to a child with combined immunodeficiency. The rearrangement links TRBV6-6 to TRBJ2-1; 9 nucleotides align to TRBD2. The CDR3 is CASRSAGGGYNEQFF. The CDR3 DNA reads as TGTGCCAGCAGGTCAGCGGGGGGCGGCTACAATGAGCAGTTCTTC.